The 29 T cell receptor beta chains presented below share a single source sample, sequenced in a study of shared clonotypes between healthy human individuals. TCRdb's table, derived via immunoSEQ multiplex PCR, lists solely in-frame clones and lacks some. The table shows a few million clones, with roughly 92% occurring only once. Input material: naive CD4+ T cells from PBMCs. Subset denoted: CD45RA+ positively selected. These receptors came from a man aged 18-30 years in good health. Some clones in this sample may be carry-over from other donors' samples.

The chain recombines TRBV6-6 with TRBJ1-1, with D unresolved. CDR3 size: 13 residues. Germline CDR1 reads MNHNY; CDR2 reads SVGAGI (reference sequence). Trimming left V 7 bases short and J 0 bases short, with 9 bases between. CDR3 DNA sequence: TGTGCCAGCACCATTCGCATGAACACTGAAGCTTTCTTT. Its protein is CASTIRMNTEAFF.

The rearrangement uses TRBV6-6 and TRBJ1-2; D is unresolved. Trimming took off 4 bases at V and 2 bases at J, with 11 bases between the two ends. There are 14 residues in the CDR3. The germline V gene has CDR1 MNHNY and CDR2 SVGAGI (reference sequence). CDR3 DNA: TGTGCCAGCAGTTCCCTGATAGGGAACTATGGCTACACCTTC. It yields the protein CASSSLIGNYGYTF.

The rearrangement joins TRBV19 to TRBJ1-1; D perhaps matches TRBD1 (5 bases). The CDR3 extends over 15 amino acids. Germline V lookup: CDR1 LNHDA, CDR2 SQIVND (reference sequence). V gave up 3 bases and J gave up 1 base, with 12 bases separating them. CDR3 DNA: TGTGCCAGTAGTATGCGCCGGGGACGGAACACTGAAGCTTTCTTT. It translates to CASSMRRGRNTEAFF. Complete variable domain (other parts from reference TRBV19 and TRBJ1-1): DGGITQSPKYLFRKEGQNVTLSCEQNLNHDAMYWYRQDPGQGLRLIYYSQIVNDFQKGDIAEGYSVSREKKESFPLTVTSAQKNPTAFYLCASSMRRGRNTEAFFGQGTRLTVV.

The V and J genes are TRBV19 and TRBJ2-1; weak D call: TRBD1 (5 bases). Trimming shortened V by 9 bases and J by 10 bases, and 22 bases separated the two germline ends. CDR1 and CDR2 from the germline V gene are LNHDA and SQIVND (reference sequence). This CDR3 is built from 14 residues. This chain's CDR3 is CASRTAGQMTEQFF. Written as DNA, the CDR3 is TGTGCCAGCCGCACGGCAGGGCAGATGACCGAGCAGTTCTTC. Supplemented by reference TRBV19 and TRBJ2-1, the full variable domain reads DGGITQSPKYLFRKEGQNVTLSCEQNLNHDAMYWYRQDPGQGLRLIYYSQIVNDFQKGDIAEGYSVSREKKESFPLTVTSAQKNPTAFYLCASRTAGQMTEQFFGPGTRLTVL.

Note on this clone: This sample also contains other DNA sequences that code for the same CDR3. CDR3 coding DNA: TGTGCCAGCAGCTTAGGGGCAGCCTACGAGCAGTACTTC. It translates to CASSLGAAYEQYF. The chain uses TRBV11-3 and TRBJ2-7, with D uncertain. V was cut by 1 base and J by 2 bases, with 6 bases left in between. There are 13 residues in the CDR3. Germline-derived CDR1 and CDR2 are SGHNT and YENEEA.

V gene TRBV7-3 combines with J gene TRBJ1-1; D is undetermined. V lost 5 bases and J 2 bases, leaving 12 bases between the germline ends. Germline V lookup: CDR1 SGHTA, CDR2 FQGTGA. The CDR3 has 14 residues. CDR3 loop: CASSLDPINTEAFF. DNA for the CDR3: TGTGCCAGCAGCCTCGACCCAATTAACACTGAAGCTTTCTTT. Full variable domain (outside the CDR3, taken from reference TRBV7-3 and TRBJ1-1): GAGVSQTPSNKVTEKGKYVELRCDPISGHTALYWYRQSLGQGPEFLIYFQGTGAADDSGLPNDRFFAVRPEGSVSTLKIQRTERGDSAVYLCASSLDPINTEAFFGQGTRLTVV.

V usage is TRBV5-1 and J usage is TRBJ1-3, with TRBD1 matching over 7 bases. Per germline, CDR1 SGHRS and CDR2 YFSETQ. The J segment lost 4 bases and the V segment lost 4 bases, leaving 11 bases of the junction unmatched. This CDR3 has 16 amino acids. The CDR3 protein is CASSGRQGSGGNTIYF. The CDR3 bases are TGCGCCAGCAGCGGAAGACAGGGATCTGGGGGAAACACCATATATTTT.

The chain joins TRBV5-4 to TRBJ2-7, with 7 bases fitting TRBD1. From germline, CDR1 is SGHNT and CDR2 YYREEE (reference sequence). The CDR3 totals 14 residues. The V gene end was trimmed by 3 bases and the J gene end by 1 base; junction bases not matched to a gene: 4. The CDR3 reads CASSSGQRSYEQYF. CDR3 sequence (DNA): TGTGCCAGCAGCTCGGGACAGCGATCCTACGAGCAGTACTTC.

The chain combines TRBV2 with TRBJ2-7; D unclear. The CDR3 length is 11 residues. The V gene's germline CDR1 is SNHLY and CDR2 FYNNEI. V lost 4 bases and J lost 12, with 13 bases in between. The CDR3 here is CASSVGPQVYF. In DNA, the CDR3 is TGTGCCAGCAGTGTTGGCCCCCAGGTGTACTTC. The complete variable domain, with remaining parts taken from reference TRBV2 and TRBJ2-7, reads EPEVTQTPSHQVTQMGQEVILRCVPISNHLYFYWYRQILGQKVEFLVSFYNNEISEKSEIFDDQFSVERPDGSNFTLKIRSTKLEDSAMYFCASSVGPQVYFGPGTRLTVT.

In its sample, this clone was seen once. The J gene is TRBJ1-1, the V gene TRBV6-6; a weak D match, TRBD1 (5 bases). This CDR3 has 12 residues. The germline V gene has CDR1 MNHNY and CDR2 SVGAGI (reference sequence). The V and J ends lost 3 bases and 8 bases respectively, with 10 bases between them. The CDR3 protein is CASSYSREEAFF. The CDR3 DNA reads TGTGCCAGCAGTTATAGCAGGGAGGAAGCTTTCTTT.

The V and J genes are TRBV18 and TRBJ1-4; D gene uncertain. Germline loops: CDR1 KGHSH, CDR2 LQKENI. The CDR3 consists of 14 residues. V lost 3 bases to trimming and J lost 7 bases, with 12 bases between them. CDR3 in amino acids: CASSPGGGREKLFF. The CDR3 DNA reads as TGTGCCAGCTCACCGGGCGGAGGGCGTGAAAAACTGTTTTTT.

The gene calls are TRBV5-1 and TRBJ2-7; D gene uncertain. V lost 5 bases and J 0 bases, leaving 15 bases between the germline ends. Germline CDR1 reads SGHRS; CDR2 reads YFSETQ. The CDR3 is made up of 15 amino acids. In DNA, the CDR3 is TGCGCCAGCAGTCTTCACGGTCTCCCCTCCTACGAGCAGTACTTC. It yields the protein CASSLHGLPSYEQYF.

This chain links TRBV6-6 with TRBJ1-4, with no clear D. Germline lookup yields CDR1 MNHNY and CDR2 SVGAGI (reference sequence). The V gene lost 2 bases and the J gene lost 7 bases, with 11 bases spanning the gap. The CDR3 contains 14 residues. CDR3 coding DNA: TGTGCCAGCAGTTACGGAAGTCCCGGTGAAAAACTGTTTTTT. Its protein product is CASSYGSPGEKLFF.

The CDR3 reads CASRWDRAPHYGYTF. The CDR3 region has the DNA TGTGCCAGCAGATGGGACAGGGCGCCTCACTATGGCTACACCTTC. The chain links TRBV7-2 to TRBJ1-2; the match to TRBD1 covers 9 bases. The V and J ends lost 6 bases and 3 bases, in that order; junction bases with no gene match: 8. The germline V gene encodes CDR1 SGHTA and CDR2 FQGNSA. The CDR3 sequence is 15 residues long.

In this sample, this clone turned up a few times. The chain joins TRBV6-1 to TRBJ1-5; TRBD1 might be the D (5 bases). Per germline, CDR1 MNHNS and CDR2 SASEGT. The V and J ends lost 1 base and 9 bases respectively, with 13 bases between them. This CDR3 is 14 amino acids long. DNA of the CDR3: TGTGCCAGCAGTGAAGGTTTTACGGGGGTGCCCCAGCATTTT. As protein: CASSEGFTGVPQHF.

CDR3: CASSQVPSLRTGELFF. The DNA for the CDR3 is TGTGCCAGCAGCCAAGTTCCCTCACTGAGAACCGGGGAGCTGTTTTTT. This rearrangement joins TRBV14 to TRBJ2-2; D gene uncertain. V gave up 1 base and J gave up 5 bases, with 14 bases separating them. This CDR3 spans 16 amino acids. Germline CDR1 is SGHDN and CDR2 is FVKESK.

The rearrangement links TRBV6-6 to TRBJ2-7; TRBD2 matches at 8 bases. Germline V gives CDR1 MNHNY, CDR2 SVGAGI (reference sequence). This CDR3 has 15 residues. Trimming took 0 bases from V and 5 from J; bases not matched to a gene: 6. This chain's CDR3 is CASSYSGLVPHEQYF. CDR3 DNA: TGTGCCAGCAGTTACTCGGGACTAGTTCCCCACGAGCAGTACTTC.

This chain uses TRBV27 with TRBJ2-7, with 9 bases fitting TRBD1. Germline V gene data show CDR1 as MNHEY and CDR2 as SMNVEV (reference sequence). The CDR3 spans 15 residues. The J segment lost 3 bases and the V segment lost 7 bases, leaving 10 bases of the junction unmatched. CDR3 sequence: CASNPTPGQGYEQYF. The CDR3 region has the DNA TGTGCCAGCAACCCAACCCCGGGACAGGGCTACGAGCAGTACTTC.

The rearrangement joins TRBV30 to TRBJ2-7; unclear D gene. Trimming shortened V by 1 base and J by 0 bases, and 7 bases separated the two germline ends. Germline assignment: CDR1 GTSNPN and CDR2 SVGIG (reference sequence). This CDR3 spans 13 amino acids. Written as DNA, the CDR3 is TGTGCCTGGAGTGAAGACACCTCCTACGAGCAGTACTTC. It yields the protein CAWSEDTSYEQYF.

Points on this clone: The identical CDR3 is also encoded by other nucleotide sequences in the sample. V gene TRBV2 combines with J gene TRBJ1-5, with unresolved D. Trimming removed 6 bases at V and 0 bases at J, with 6 bases between. CDR1 SNHLY and CDR2 FYNNEI come from the germline V gene. The CDR3 loop spans 13 amino acids. The CDR3: CASSKDSNQPQHF. Written as DNA, the CDR3 is TGTGCCAGCAGCAAGGATAGCAATCAGCCCCAGCATTTT.

The CDR3 is CAARLGSGANVLTF. As DNA, the CDR3 is TGTGCCGCCCGTCTCGGCTCTGGGGCCAACGTCCTGACTTTC. The V call is TRBV10-3, the J call TRBJ2-6; D uncertain. Per germline, CDR1 ENHRY and CDR2 SYGVKD. V was pared by 11 bases and J by 0 bases, with 11 bases between. This CDR3 is 14 amino acids long.

The chain joins TRBV15 to TRBJ2-1, with TRBD2 identical over 7 bases. The length of the CDR3 is 14 residues. CDR1 is LNHNV, CDR2 YYDKDF, per germline (reference sequence). After removal of 10 bases from V and 1 base from J, the junction contained 7 bases not matched to a gene. CDR3 loop: CASSAGRSYNEQFF. The CDR3, as DNA: TGTGCCAGCTCAGCGGGAAGATCCTACAATGAGCAGTTCTTC.

This sequence joins TRBV4-1 and TRBJ1-4; 9 bases are shared with TRBD1. The junction had 10 bases not matched to a gene; V was cut back by 6 bases and J by 5 bases. Germline V gene sequence: CDR1 MGHRA, CDR2 YSYEKL. CDR3 size: 16 residues. CDR3 coding DNA: TGCGCCAGCAGGACTACTCTGACAGGGGGAAATGAAAAACTGTTTTTT. It codes for CASRTTLTGGNEKLFF.

Only one count was recorded for this clone. The chain is built from TRBV5-4 and TRBJ2-3; the match to TRBD1 covers 9 bases. Germline CDR1 is SGHNT and CDR2 is YYREEE (reference sequence). The CDR3 sequence is 14 residues long. Trimming at V came to 3 bases and at J to 3 bases, leaving 2 bases not matched to a gene. The CDR3 sequence: CASSSGTGTDTQYF. Here the CDR3 DNA reads TGTGCCAGCAGCTCCGGGACAGGGACAGATACGCAGTATTTT.

V gene TRBV7-9 combines with J gene TRBJ2-1; TRBD2 aligns across 12 bases. The CDR3 contains 17 residues. The V gene end was trimmed by 2 bases and the J gene end by 5 bases; junction bases not matched to a gene: 7. Germline V CDR1 and CDR2: SEHNR, FQNEAQ (reference sequence). The CDR3 coding sequence is TGTGCCAGCAGCTTATCCCTTTGGACTAGCGGGAACAATGAGCAGTTCTTC. Translated: CASSLSLWTSGNNEQFF. Combining the CDR3 with reference TRBV7-9 and TRBJ2-1 gives the whole variable domain DTGVSQNPRHKITKRGQNVTFRCDPISEHNRLYWYRQTLGQGPEFLTYFQNEAQLEKSRLLSDRFSAERPKGSFSTLEIQRTEQGDSAMYLCASSLSLWTSGNNEQFFGPGTRLTVL.

The chain has TRBV7-2 and TRBJ2-1; D gene unclear. Germline CDR1 and CDR2: SGHTA and FQGNSA. This CDR3 spans 15 amino acids. V gave up 1 base and J gave up 8 bases, with 15 bases separating them. In DNA form, the CDR3 reads TGTGCCAGCAGCTTAGTCGTCGCCTCAGGCGATGAGCAGTTCTTC. Translated, it gives CASSLVVASGDEQFF.

The CDR3 coding sequence is TGTGCCAGCAGCTTAGGGGGGGCAGGGGTGACTGAGCAGTTCTTC. This sequence encodes CASSLGGAGVTEQFF. V usage is TRBV7-7 and J usage is TRBJ2-1; D possibly matches TRBD1 or TRBD2 (6 bases each). V shed 1 base and J shed 9 bases, with 16 bases lying between them. This CDR3 is built from 15 residues. Germline V gene lookup returns CDR1 SSHAT and CDR2 FNYEAQ (reference sequence).

Note on this clone: The sample holds other DNA sequences that translate to the same CDR3. The rearrangement joins TRBV29-1 to TRBJ2-6; D unclear. Trimming left V 3 bases short and J 0 bases short, with 6 bases between. This CDR3 contains 14 residues. CDR1 and CDR2 (germline): SQVTM, ANQGSEA. CDR3 nucleotides: TGCAGCGTTGAGGGAATCTCTGGGGCCAACGTCCTGACTTTC. Residues: CSVEGISGANVLTF.

The genes are TRBV10-1 and TRBJ2-1; 10 nucleotides line up with TRBD2. Germline V gene lookup returns CDR1 WNHNN and CDR2 SYGVQD (reference sequence). CDR3 length equals 16 residues. Trimming took 2 bases from V and 7 from J; bases not matched to a gene: 8. In DNA, the CDR3 is TGCGCCAGCAGTGAGGCCCCGATAGCGGGAGGAAATGAGCAGTTCTTC. Encoded protein: CASSEAPIAGGNEQFF.